What follows are 24 T cell receptor beta chains derived from one specimen sequenced in a study of CD8 T cells in Susac syndrome. Random hexamers were used to reverse transcribe the RNA input (roughly 0.5 to 1 ug). TCRdb reprocessed the immunoSEQ multiplex PCR reads via MiXCR and lists one record per CDR3 protein. The profile shows about 190,000 distinct CDR3 sequences, 95% of them singletons. Material: CD4+ T cells from PBMCs. The origin of the receptors is a human donor in good health.

This clonotype was counted a few times. The rearrangement uses TRBV7-2 and TRBJ2-1; possible D gene TRBD2, 5 bases. The CDR3 covers 15 residues. CDR1 is SGHTA, CDR2 FQGNSA, per germline. V was pared by 0 bases and J by 7 bases, with 13 bases between. DNA for the CDR3: TGTGCCAGCAGCTTAGCCTGGGGAGTCAAGAATGAGCAGTTCTTC. Its translation: CASSLAWGVKNEQFF.

The CDR3 DNA is TGCGCCAGCAGCTTGGACCCGGTGGGAGAGCAGTACTTC. Its translation: CASSLDPVGEQYF. The gene calls are TRBV5-1 and TRBJ2-7; no definite D call. CDR1 is SGHRS, CDR2 YFSETQ, per germline. Deletions cut 0 bases from V and 7 bases from J, with 11 bases between. The CDR3 has 13 amino acids. The variable domain in full, completed from reference TRBV5-1 and TRBJ2-7, reads KAGVTQTPRYLIKTRGQQVTLSCSPISGHRSVSWYQQTPGQGLQFLFEYFSETQRNKGNFPGRFSGRQFSNSRSEMNVSTLELGDSALYLCASSLDPVGEQYFGPGTRLTVT.

This clonotype was detected only once. The chain joins TRBV27 to TRBJ1-2; the match to TRBD1 covers 7 bases. The junction had 2 bases not matched to a gene; V was cut back by 4 bases and J by 3 bases. The length of the CDR3 is 13 residues. Germline V gives CDR1 MNHEY, CDR2 SMNVEV (reference sequence). The CDR3 coding sequence is TGTGCCAGCAGTTCGGGACAGCACTATGGCTACACCTTC. Protein sequence: CASSSGQHYGYTF.

The V gene is TRBV9, the J gene TRBJ2-1; 8 bases align to TRBD2. Per germline, CDR1 SGDLS and CDR2 YYNGEE. Trimming cost V 0 bases and J 9 bases; bases outside gene matches: 5. The CDR3 contains 14 residues. The CDR3, as DNA: TGTGCCAGCAGCGTAGTGGTACGGGAGGGTGAGCAGTTCTTC. Translation gives CASSVVVREGEQFF.

The chain is built from TRBV7-6 and TRBJ2-1; 7 bases fit TRBD2. Germline V gene data show CDR1 as SGHVS and CDR2 as FNYEAQ. This CDR3 spans 13 amino acids. Losses at the gene ends were 5 bases for V and 15 bases for J; bases not matched to a gene: 13. The CDR3 bases are TGTGCCAGCAGCGCGACACTAGCGACAGCGAGGTTCTTC. As protein: CASSATLATARFF.

This chain uses TRBV7-9 with TRBJ1-3, with a tentative D call TRBD1 (5 bases). In germline, CDR1 is SEHNR, CDR2 FQNEAQ (reference sequence). The CDR3 runs 14 residues. Trimming stripped 7 bases from V and 4 bases from J, with 14 bases between. The CDR3 region has the DNA TGTGCCAGCACCCGCCGGGACGTAGGAAACACCATATATTTT. This encodes CASTRRDVGNTIYF.

V is TRBV5-1 and J is TRBJ2-7, with 8 bases aligning to TRBD1. J lost 5 bases, V lost 3 bases, and 4 bases had no gene match. Germline CDR1 SGHRS, CDR2 YFSETQ. This CDR3 contains 13 residues. DNA of the CDR3: TGCGCCAGCAGCTGGGGACAGGCAGACGAGCAGTACTTC. It specifies CASSWGQADEQYF.

The chain carries TRBV12-3 or TRBV12-4 and TRBJ2-7, with 7 bases that match TRBD2. CDR3 size: 13 residues. After removal of 7 bases from V and 1 base from J, the junction contained 4 bases not matched to a gene. CDR3 residues: CASKASGSYEQYF. The CDR3 DNA reads TGTGCCAGCAAGGCTAGCGGATCCTACGAGCAGTACTTC.

The chain combines TRBV12-3 or TRBV12-4 with TRBJ2-3; no definite D call. V was shortened by 2 bases and J by 4 bases, with 7 bases between the two germline ends. This CDR3 spans 13 amino acids. CDR3 coding DNA: TGTGCCAGCAGTTTACCCCCAGCAGATACGCAGTATTTT. It codes for CASSLPPADTQYF.

The V and J genes are TRBV4-3 and TRBJ2-5; D call uncertain. CDR3 length equals 15 residues. Deletions cut 4 bases from V and 1 base from J, with 13 bases between. Germline CDR1 reads LGHNA; CDR2 reads YSLEER. CDR3 in DNA: TGCGCCAGCAGCCTGTTGGTGGTGGGCCAAGAGACCCAGTACTTC. As protein: CASSLLVVGQETQYF.

CDR3 nucleotides: TGCAGCGTTGGCGACATACGCACGAACACCGGGGAGCTGTTTTTT. It yields the protein CSVGDIRTNTGELFF. This chain connects TRBV29-1 to TRBJ2-2, with D unresolved. The V end lost 4 bases, the J end lost 0 bases, and 12 bases lay between the germline ends. This CDR3 is built from 15 residues. CDR1 and CDR2 (germline): SQVTM, ANQGSEA.

The chain is built from TRBV5-6 and TRBJ1-2; D is unclear. V lost 0 bases, J lost 2 bases, and 20 bases lay in between. The germline V gene has CDR1 SGHDT and CDR2 YYEEEE. This CDR3 is 18 amino acids long. DNA of the CDR3: TGTGCCAGCAGCTTGGGTAGCCTCTTCAAATTAACAAACTATGGCTACACCTTC. It yields the protein CASSLGSLFKLTNYGYTF.

This clonotype has just one count. The chain joins TRBV7-8 to TRBJ2-7; 13 nucleotides match TRBD2. Trimming took 5 bases from V and 6 from J; bases not matched to a gene: 7. CDR1 and CDR2 (germline): SGHVS, FQNEAQ. The CDR3 is made up of 15 amino acids. The CDR3 DNA reads as TGTGCCAGCAGCCTTCGGGGACTAGCGGGAAGCGAGCAGTACGTC. Translated: CASSLRGLAGSEQYV.

This clonotype has just a few counts. The CDR3: CSVEVANYGYTF. In nucleotides, the CDR3 is TGCAGCGTTGAGGTGGCTAACTATGGCTACACCTTC. The rearrangement joins TRBV29-1 to TRBJ1-2; no clear D gene. This CDR3 comprises 12 residues. The germline V gene encodes CDR1 SQVTM and CDR2 ANQGSEA. V gave up 3 bases and J gave up 0 bases, with 5 bases separating them.

This clonotype was detected once. This sequence joins TRBV23-1 and TRBJ1-1; TRBD1 matches 11 bases. TRBV23-1 is treated as an ORF (open reading frame) with a function not yet certain. This CDR3 comprises 16 residues. V was pared by 6 bases and J by 6 bases, with 12 bases of the junction left unmatched. CDR3 nucleotide sequence: TGCGCCAGCAGGGAGGACAGGGGGCGAGGCCAGGCTGAAGCTTTCTTT. Its translation: CASREDRGRGQAEAFF.

The sample holds one count of this clonotype. The chain joins TRBV5-1 to TRBJ1-1; D is uncertain. The germline CDR1 and CDR2 sequences are SGHRS and YFSETQ. The CDR3 extends over 14 amino acids. With 0 bases removed from V and 0 bases from J, the gap between germline ends came to 6 bases. The CDR3 bases are TGCGCCAGCAGCTTGGAACGGATGAACACTGAAGCTTTCTTT. Amino acids: CASSLERMNTEAFF.

V and J are TRBV27 and TRBJ1-2, with D perhaps matching TRBD1 (5 bases). Trimming took off 7 bases at V and 5 bases at J, with 20 bases between the two ends. CDR3 length equals 15 residues. CDR1 is MNHEY, CDR2 SMNVEV, per germline (reference sequence). The CDR3 sequence is CASTTGRGARYGYTF. Here the CDR3 DNA reads TGTGCCAGCACGACGGGACGTGGGGCAAGATATGGCTACACCTTC.

This chain joins TRBV9 and TRBJ2-1, with 11 bases fitting TRBD2. Germline V gives CDR1 SGDLS, CDR2 YYNGEE. The CDR3 length is 17 residues. Unmatched junction bases numbered 7, after V lost 3 bases and J lost 2 bases. The CDR3 DNA reads as TGTGCCAGCAGCGCCCAACTAGCGGGAGACACCTACAATGAGCAGTTCTTC. This codes for CASSAQLAGDTYNEQFF.

CDR3 residues: CATSRDLGGEQFF. The CDR3 coding sequence is TGTGCCACCAGCAGAGATTTAGGGGGCGAGCAGTTCTTC. V gene TRBV15 combines with J gene TRBJ2-1, with TRBD1 matching over 7 bases. After removal of 0 bases from V and 10 bases from J, the junction contained 3 bases not matched to a gene. There are 13 residues in the CDR3. The germline CDR1 and CDR2 sequences are LNHNV and YYDKDF (reference sequence).

V usage is TRBV3-1 and J usage is TRBJ2-5, with TRBD2 matching 16 bases. Looked up from germline, CDR1 is LGHDT and CDR2 is YNNKEL (reference sequence). The CDR3 sequence is 18 residues long. The V segment lost 1 base and the J segment 2 bases; nucleotides outside the gene matches: 4. The CDR3 DNA is TGTGCCAGCAGCCAAGGGGGACTAGCGGGAGGGGAACAAGAGACCCAGTACTTC. As protein: CASSQGGLAGGEQETQYF.

This rearrangement joins TRBV20-1 to TRBJ2-7, with 9 bases lining up with TRBD1. Losses at the gene ends were 3 bases for V and 3 bases for J; bases not matched to a gene: 6. Germline V gives CDR1 DFQATT, CDR2 SNEGSKA (reference sequence). This CDR3 is 14 amino acids long. The CDR3 loop reads CSARDTGGYYEQYV. The CDR3 DNA sequence: TGCAGTGCTAGGGACACAGGGGGCTACTACGAGCAGTACGTC.

This sequence joins TRBV20-1 and TRBJ2-3, with 7 positions matching TRBD2. Germline CDR1 reads DFQATT; CDR2 reads SNEGSKA (reference sequence). CDR3 length: 15 amino acids. V lost 3 bases to trimming and J lost 0 bases; unmatched junction nucleotides: 6. In DNA, the CDR3 is TGCAGTGCTAGGGGCCCCGGGGGGAGCACAGATACGCAGTATTTT. The encoded protein is CSARGPGGSTDTQYF.

The chain carries TRBV29-1 and TRBJ1-1; 7 bases match TRBD1. CDR1 and CDR2 (germline): SQVTM, ANQGSEA. V trimming: 5 bases; J trimming: 3 bases; junction bases outside the gene matches: 6. This CDR3 contains 13 residues. CDR3 sequence: CSVQTGFDTEAFF. CDR3 nucleotide sequence: TGCAGCGTTCAGACAGGGTTCGACACTGAAGCTTTCTTT.

In its sample, this clonotype was seen once. V usage is TRBV27 and J usage is TRBJ2-2, with D uncertain. The CDR3 extends over 14 amino acids. The ends were cut back, 2 bases at V and 6 bases at J, with 10 bases in the middle. Germline assignment: CDR1 MNHEY and CDR2 SMNVEV (reference sequence). The CDR3 DNA is TGTGCCAGCAGTTTACGTTGGGCGGCCGGGGAGCTGTTTTTT. It specifies CASSLRWAAGELFF.